This T cell receptor (beta chain) was identified in a study of T cells in localized non-small cell lung cancer. As for this clone: The antigen is unknown.

This table comes from immunoSEQ multiplex PCR, and its TCRdb copy is limited to in-frame clones, with some not included. The profile shows some 13,000 clones, around 84% of them singletons. Regarding the study as a whole: An association was observed between higher blood T cell density and longer overall survival. Analysis by sequencing included only one tumor region, so heterogeneity remains possible. In adjacent lung, a median approximately 60 of the top 100 tumor clones were found. The highest T cell clonality was in uninvolved adjacent lung, above tumor.

Looked up from germline, CDR1 is SGHNT and CDR2 is YYREEE (reference sequence). The V and J ends lost 4 bases and 0 bases respectively, with 7 bases between them. This CDR3 comprises 14 residues. The chain carries TRBV5-4 and TRBJ2-2; weak D call: TRBD1 (5 bases). The source was peripheral blood, collected before any cancer treatment. The TCR sequence derives from an older male donor with stage III lung adenocarcinoma. The CDR3 spells CASSPGTNTGELFF. CDR3 in DNA: TGTGCCAGCAGCCCAGGGACGAACACCGGGGAGCTGTTTTTT.